One sample yielded the 28 T cell receptor beta chains listed below, sequenced in a study of T cell responses to AZD1222 COVID-19 vaccine. Sequencing used immunoSEQ multiplex PCR; TCRdb keeps in-frame clones, though not all of them. The table has 140,000 or so clones, around 91% seen once. The sample in question was peripheral blood, obtained on day 0 of AZD1222 vaccination. The source of these receptors is an adult in good health.

The chain links TRBV10-2 to TRBJ1-5, with 7 bases that match TRBD1. The V gene's germline CDR1 is WSHSY and CDR2 SAAADI. The V and J ends lost 4 bases and 1 base, in that order; junction bases with no gene match: 4. The CDR3 runs 15 residues. CDR3: CASSGKTGSNQPQHF. The CDR3 DNA sequence: TGCGCCAGCAGTGGAAAGACAGGGAGCAATCAGCCCCAGCATTTT.

The chain joins TRBV12-3 or TRBV12-4 to TRBJ2-7; a weak D match, TRBD1 (5 bases). The V and J ends lost 4 bases and 2 bases respectively, with 6 bases between them. The CDR3 loop spans 12 amino acids. CDR3 sequence (DNA): TGTGCCAGCAGTTCCAGGGCCTACGAGCAGTACTTC. Amino acid sequence: CASSSRAYEQYF.

The chain links TRBV5-1 to TRBJ1-4; 11 bases agree with TRBD1. CDR1 and CDR2 from the germline V gene are SGHRS and YFSETQ. Germline trimming cut 4 bases from V and 5 bases from J; bases unmatched to any gene: 10. This CDR3 comprises 17 residues. CDR3 residues: CASSVGTGGAQNEKLFF. DNA for the CDR3: TGCGCCAGCAGCGTAGGGACAGGGGGAGCCCAAAATGAAAAACTGTTTTTT.

This chain uses TRBV24-1 with TRBJ2-1; TRBD2 is a possible D gene (5 bases). Per germline, CDR1 KGHDR and CDR2 SFDVKD. This CDR3 has 14 amino acids. The V end lost 3 bases, the J end lost 5 bases, and 10 bases lay between the germline ends. CDR3 protein: CATSDPSLDNEQFF. As DNA, the CDR3 is TGTGCCACCAGTGATCCCTCACTAGACAATGAGCAGTTCTTC.

The J gene is TRBJ2-7, the V gene TRBV5-4; TRBD1 matches 8 bases. The germline V gene has CDR1 SGHNT and CDR2 YYREEE (reference sequence). Unmatched junction bases numbered 8, after V lost 4 bases and J lost 2 bases. This CDR3 contains 15 residues. The CDR3 coding sequence is TGTGCCAGCAGCGCAGGGGGCGCGGTCCCCTACGAGCAGTACTTC. Translating gives CASSAGGAVPYEQYF.

This chain connects TRBV5-6 to TRBJ2-6; D is ambiguous. The CDR3 runs 19 residues. Germline V gene sequence: CDR1 SGHDT, CDR2 YYEEEE. The V and J ends lost 1 base and 0 bases respectively, with 17 bases between them. The CDR3 DNA follows: TGTGCCAGCAGCTTGTCGTACAACCCTAGACTCTCTGGGGCCAACGTCCTGACTTTC. This encodes CASSLSYNPRLSGANVLTF. The full variable domain, its missing parts supplied by reference TRBV5-6 and TRBJ2-6, is DAGVTQSPTHLIKTRGQQVTLRCSPKSGHDTVSWYQQALGQGPQFIFQYYEEEERQRGNFPDRFSGHQFPNYSSELNVNALLLGDSALYLCASSLSYNPRLSGANVLTFGAGSRLTVL.

The chain links TRBV28 to TRBJ1-1; D remains ambiguous. Germline V gene data show CDR1 as MDHEN and CDR2 as SYDVKM. The CDR3 runs to 12 residues. The V end lost 6 bases, the J end lost 0 bases, and 5 bases lay between the germline ends. The CDR3 nucleotides read TGTGCCAGCAGGGCCATGAACACTGAAGCTTTCTTT. It codes for CASRAMNTEAFF. Filled out from reference TRBV28 and TRBJ1-1, the complete variable domain reads DVKVTQSSRYLVKRTGEKVFLECVQDMDHENMFWYRQDPGLGLRLIYFSYDVKMKEKGDIPEGYSVSREKKERFSLILESASTNQTSMYLCASRAMNTEAFFGQGTRLTVV.

The V gene is TRBV5-4, the J gene TRBJ1-1; D not certain. This CDR3 is 16 amino acids long. V was shortened by 1 base and J by 0 bases, with 13 bases between the two germline ends. Germline V CDR1 and CDR2: SGHNT, YYREEE (reference sequence). CDR3 protein: CASSLFTSVMNTEAFF. CDR3 nucleotides: TGTGCCAGCAGCTTGTTTACCTCGGTCATGAACACTGAAGCTTTCTTT.

This rearrangement joins TRBV5-1 to TRBJ2-7, with TRBD1 matching 11 bases. CDR1 is SGHRS, CDR2 YFSETQ, per germline. The length of the CDR3 is 15 residues. After removal of 5 bases from V and 4 bases from J, the junction contained 8 bases not matched to a gene. CDR3 sequence reads: CASRQDRGRKYEQYF. CDR3 coding DNA: TGCGCCAGCAGACAGGACAGGGGGCGGAAATACGAGCAGTACTTC.

This clone was seen only once. The V gene is TRBV18, the J gene TRBJ1-4; D call uncertain. CDR1 and CDR2 (germline): KGHSH, LQKENI. Trimming left V 4 bases short and J 8 bases short, with 11 bases between. This CDR3 contains 13 residues. CDR3 sequence (DNA): TGTGCCAGCTCACGAGGGCTTGACGAAAAACTGTTTTTT. Translation: CASSRGLDEKLFF.

CDR3 residues: CASSPNSRTEAFF. The CDR3 DNA follows: TGTGCCAGCAGTCCAAACAGTCGAACTGAAGCTTTCTTT. The chain links TRBV12-3 or TRBV12-4 to TRBJ1-1; D remains unclear. The CDR3 loop spans 13 amino acids. The germline V and J ends were trimmed by 5 bases and 5 bases, with 12 bases remaining between them.

This clone was counted between two and nine times. The chain employs TRBV19 and TRBJ1-2; TRBD1 matches at 8 bases. Unmatched junction bases numbered 7, after V lost 6 bases and J lost 7 bases. Germline V gives CDR1 LNHDA, CDR2 SQIVND (reference sequence). The CDR3 totals 13 residues. CDR3 in amino acids: CASRPTGESGYTF. CDR3 bases: TGTGCCAGTAGGCCGACAGGGGAGAGTGGCTACACCTTC. The whole variable domain, filled in from reference TRBV19 and TRBJ1-2, reads DGGITQSPKYLFRKEGQNVTLSCEQNLNHDAMYWYRQDPGQGLRLIYYSQIVNDFQKGDIAEGYSVSREKKESFPLTVTSAQKNPTAFYLCASRPTGESGYTFGSGTRLTVV.

The rearrangement uses TRBV30 and TRBJ2-7; TRBD1 matches 7 bases. CDR1 and CDR2 (germline): GTSNPN, SVGIG (reference sequence). There are 14 residues in the CDR3. The trim removed 3 bases at V and 0 bases at J, leaving 5 bases unmatched. This CDR3 reads CAWRATGSSYEQYF. CDR3 DNA: TGTGCCTGGAGGGCGACAGGGAGCTCCTACGAGCAGTACTTC. The whole variable domain, remainder taken from reference TRBV30 and TRBJ2-7, is SQTIHQWPATLVQPVGSPLSLECTVEGTSNPNLYWYRQAAGRGLQLLFYSVGIGQISSEVPQNLSASRPQDRQFILSSKKLLLSDSGFYLCAWRATGSSYEQYFGPGTRLTVT.

V gene TRBV7-9 combines with J gene TRBJ2-3; 10 bases are a match to TRBD2. Trimming at V came to 4 bases and at J to 6 bases, leaving 4 bases not matched to a gene. Germline V gene sequence: CDR1 SEHNR, CDR2 FQNEAQ (reference sequence). The CDR3 has 14 residues. The CDR3 spells CASSWLAGVDTQYF. DNA for the CDR3: TGTGCCAGCAGCTGGCTAGCGGGAGTGGATACGCAGTATTTT.

The chain is built from TRBV6-5 and TRBJ1-5, with D unresolved. The germline gives CDR1 MNHEY, CDR2 SVGAGI. The V and J ends lost 7 bases and 0 bases respectively, with 10 bases between them. The CDR3 is 14 amino acids. CDR3: CASKAELSNQPQHF. CDR3 DNA sequence: TGTGCCAGCAAGGCGGAACTTAGCAATCAGCCCCAGCATTTT.

The rearrangement uses TRBV20-1 and TRBJ1-2; 8 bases are shared with TRBD1. Germline V CDR1 and CDR2: DFQATT, SNEGSKA (reference sequence). The CDR3 has 11 amino acids. V lost 6 bases, J lost 5 bases, and 2 bases stayed unmatched. In DNA form, the CDR3 reads TGCAGTGCAAGGACAGGGTATGGCTACACCTTC. Protein: CSARTGYGYTF.

This sequence joins TRBV18 and TRBJ1-5; 7 bases agree with TRBD1. V gave up 4 bases and J gave up 4 bases; unmatched junction bases: 10. The length of the CDR3 is 16 residues. CDR1 and CDR2 from the germline V gene are KGHSH and LQKENI. CDR3 in DNA: TGTGCCAGCTCACTAATTCAGGGGGACCTAAATCAGCCCCAGCATTTT. It encodes CASSLIQGDLNQPQHF.

This clone was found once. The V gene is TRBV20-1, the J gene TRBJ2-5, with no clear D. V gave up 5 bases and J gave up 5 bases, with 9 bases separating them. CDR3 size: 11 residues. Germline-derived CDR1 and CDR2 are DFQATT and SNEGSKA (reference sequence). The CDR3 protein is CSAGPSETQYF. CDR3 DNA sequence: TGCAGTGCTGGCCCATCCGAGACCCAGTACTTC.

This clone turned up a few times. This sequence joins TRBV5-1 and TRBJ2-5; possibly TRBD1 for D (6 bases). Germline CDR1 is SGHRS and CDR2 is YFSETQ. Trimming took 0 bases from V and 3 from J, leaving 12 bases between them. The CDR3 spans 15 residues. CDR3 nucleotides: TGCGCCAGCAGCTTGGCCCCAACAGGGAAAGAGACCCAGTACTTC. This sequence encodes CASSLAPTGKETQYF.

This rearrangement joins TRBV10-2 to TRBJ2-3; D gene ambiguous. This CDR3 region has 15 residues. Deletions cut 10 bases from V and 5 bases from J, with 22 bases between. The germline gives CDR1 WSHSY, CDR2 SAAADI. CDR3 nucleotides: TGCGCCACCGCCCAGAGGACCCCGCCGCGAGATACGCAGTATTTT. This gives the protein CATAQRTPPRDTQYF.

The rearrangement joins TRBV25-1 to TRBJ1-2; no firm D call. The CDR3 totals 12 residues. Germline V lookup: CDR1 MGHDK, CDR2 SYGVNS. V was pared by 5 bases and J by 0 bases, with 4 bases between. CDR3 loop: CASSWANYGYTF. The CDR3 nucleotides read TGTGCCAGCAGTTGGGCTAACTATGGCTACACCTTC.

The V gene is TRBV15, the J gene TRBJ2-5, with 9 bases lining up with TRBD2. This CDR3 region has 14 residues. Germline CDR1 reads LNHNV; CDR2 reads YYDKDF (reference sequence). The trim removed 4 bases at V and 5 bases at J, leaving 5 bases unmatched. The CDR3 loop is CATSTWTSDETQYF. The CDR3 DNA follows: TGTGCCACCAGCACCTGGACTAGCGATGAGACCCAGTACTTC.

The chain joins TRBV28 to TRBJ1-1; D remains unclear. Trimming cost V 3 bases and J 2 bases, with 1 base left between them. The CDR3 is 11 residues long. Looked up from germline, CDR1 is MDHEN and CDR2 is SYDVKM. The CDR3 sequence is CASSFNTEAFF. CDR3 in DNA: TGTGCCAGCAGTTTCAACACTGAAGCTTTCTTT.

J is TRBJ1-2 and V is TRBV6-6; D possibly corresponds to TRBD1 (6 bases). Between the trimmed V and J ends, which lost 5 bases and 4 bases, there was a span of 17 bases. Germline V CDR1 and CDR2: MNHNY, SVGAGI (reference sequence). CDR3 length: 15 amino acids. Here the CDR3 reads CASSLDSLNSYGYTF. CDR3 DNA sequence: TGTGCCAGCAGTCTGGACAGCCTGAATTCCTATGGCTACACCTTC.

The chain combines TRBV19 with TRBJ1-2; no reliable D call. V lost 0 bases and J lost 4, with 6 bases in between. CDR3 length equals 13 residues. CDR1 is LNHDA and CDR2 is SQIVND in the germline V gene (reference sequence). The chain's CDR3 is CASSIDIRYGYTF. Here the CDR3 DNA reads TGTGCCAGTAGTATAGACATCCGCTATGGCTACACCTTC.

The V gene is TRBV12-3 or TRBV12-4, the J gene TRBJ1-6, with D uncertain. The ends were cut back, 6 bases at V and 7 bases at J, with 7 bases in the middle. The CDR3 contains 12 residues. Here the CDR3 DNA reads TGTGCCAGCAGGACCTGGAATTCACCCCTCCACTTT. It encodes CASRTWNSPLHF.

This clone came up a few times. The chain employs TRBV2 and TRBJ1-2; D is ambiguous. CDR3 size: 14 residues. Per germline, CDR1 SNHLY and CDR2 FYNNEI. V was clipped by 4 bases and J by 8 bases, with 17 bases between them. For the CDR3, the DNA is TGTGCCAGCAGTGTCACGTGGGTAGAACGCGGCTACACCTTC. Amino acids: CASSVTWVERGYTF.

This chain connects TRBV9 to TRBJ2-6; D uncertain. This CDR3 spans 14 amino acids. Germline lookup yields CDR1 SGDLS and CDR2 YYNGEE. V gave up 4 bases and J gave up 4 bases, with 9 bases separating them. The CDR3 nucleotides are TGTGCCAGCAGCAGAGTGACAGGGGCCAACGTCCTGACTTTC. This encodes CASSRVTGANVLTF.